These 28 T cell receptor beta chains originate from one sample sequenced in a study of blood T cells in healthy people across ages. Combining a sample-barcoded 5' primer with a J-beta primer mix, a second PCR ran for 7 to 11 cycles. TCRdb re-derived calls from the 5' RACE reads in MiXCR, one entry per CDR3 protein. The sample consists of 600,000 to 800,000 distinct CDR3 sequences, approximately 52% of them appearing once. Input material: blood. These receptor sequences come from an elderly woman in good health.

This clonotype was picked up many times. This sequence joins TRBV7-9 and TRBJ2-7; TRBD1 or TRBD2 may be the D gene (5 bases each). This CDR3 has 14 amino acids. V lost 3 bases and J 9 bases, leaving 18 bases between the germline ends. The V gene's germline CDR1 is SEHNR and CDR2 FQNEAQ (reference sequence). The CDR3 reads CASSFTGRNQVQYF. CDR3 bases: TGTGCCAGCAGCTTTACGGGGCGAAATCAGGTGCAGTACTTC.

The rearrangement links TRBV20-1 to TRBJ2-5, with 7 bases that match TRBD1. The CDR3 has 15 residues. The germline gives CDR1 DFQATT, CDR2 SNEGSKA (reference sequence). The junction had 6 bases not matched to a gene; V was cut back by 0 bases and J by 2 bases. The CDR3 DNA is TGCAGTGCTAGAGATAATGGACAGGTTCAAGAGACCCAGTACTTC. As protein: CSARDNGQVQETQYF.

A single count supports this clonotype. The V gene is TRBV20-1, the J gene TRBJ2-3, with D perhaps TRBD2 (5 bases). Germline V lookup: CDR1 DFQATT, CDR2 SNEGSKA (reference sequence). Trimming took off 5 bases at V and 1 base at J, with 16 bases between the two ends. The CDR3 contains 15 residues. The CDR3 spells CSALAFDGGTDTQYF. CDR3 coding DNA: TGCAGTGCTCTAGCTTTCGATGGGGGCACAGATACGCAGTATTTT.

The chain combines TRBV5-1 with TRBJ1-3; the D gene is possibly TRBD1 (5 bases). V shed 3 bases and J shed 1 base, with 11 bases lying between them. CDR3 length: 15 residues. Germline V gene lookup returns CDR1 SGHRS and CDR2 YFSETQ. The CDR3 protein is CASSSGGTSGNTIYF. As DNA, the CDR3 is TGCGCCAGCAGCTCAGGAGGGACGTCTGGAAACACCATATATTTT.

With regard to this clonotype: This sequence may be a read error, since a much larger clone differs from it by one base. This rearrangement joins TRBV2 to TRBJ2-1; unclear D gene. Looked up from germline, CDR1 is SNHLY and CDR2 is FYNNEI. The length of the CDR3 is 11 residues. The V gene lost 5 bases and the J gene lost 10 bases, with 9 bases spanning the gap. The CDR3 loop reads CASSRTDEQFF. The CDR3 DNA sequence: TGTGCCAGCAGTCGAACGGACGAGCAGTTCTTC.

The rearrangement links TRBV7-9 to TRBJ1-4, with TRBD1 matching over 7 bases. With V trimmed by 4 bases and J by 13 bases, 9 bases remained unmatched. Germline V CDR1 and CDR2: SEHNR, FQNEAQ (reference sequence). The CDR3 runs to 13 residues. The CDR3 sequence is CASSSPTGARLFF. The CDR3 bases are TGTGCCAGCAGCTCACCTACAGGGGCTAGACTGTTTTTT.

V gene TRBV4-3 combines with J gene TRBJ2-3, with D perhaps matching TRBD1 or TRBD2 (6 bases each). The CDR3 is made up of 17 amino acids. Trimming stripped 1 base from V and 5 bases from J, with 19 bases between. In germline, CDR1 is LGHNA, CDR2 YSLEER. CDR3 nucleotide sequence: TGCGCCAGCAGCCAAGCAGGGGCTAGCGCTAACTTAGATACGCAGTATTTT. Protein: CASSQAGASANLDTQYF.

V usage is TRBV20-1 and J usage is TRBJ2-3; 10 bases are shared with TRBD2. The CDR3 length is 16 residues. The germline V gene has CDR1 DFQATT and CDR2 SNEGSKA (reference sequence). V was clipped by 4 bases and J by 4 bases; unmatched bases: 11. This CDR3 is CSATIGTSAWADTQYF. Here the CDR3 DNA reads TGCAGTGCTACCATTGGGACTAGCGCGTGGGCAGATACGCAGTATTTT.

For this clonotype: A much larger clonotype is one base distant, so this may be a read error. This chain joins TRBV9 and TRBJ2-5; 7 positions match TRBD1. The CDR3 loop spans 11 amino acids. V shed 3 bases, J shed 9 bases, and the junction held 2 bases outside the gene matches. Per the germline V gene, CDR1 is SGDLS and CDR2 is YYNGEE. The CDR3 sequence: CASSATGPQYF. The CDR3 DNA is TGTGCCAGCAGCGCGACAGGGCCCCAGTACTTC.

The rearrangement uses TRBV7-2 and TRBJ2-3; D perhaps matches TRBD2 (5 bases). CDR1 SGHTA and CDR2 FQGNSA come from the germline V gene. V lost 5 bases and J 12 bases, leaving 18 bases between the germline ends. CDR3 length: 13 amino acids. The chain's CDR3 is CASSAEPQGGQYF. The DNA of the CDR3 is TGTGCCAGCAGCGCAGAACCCCAAGGAGGCCAGTATTTT.

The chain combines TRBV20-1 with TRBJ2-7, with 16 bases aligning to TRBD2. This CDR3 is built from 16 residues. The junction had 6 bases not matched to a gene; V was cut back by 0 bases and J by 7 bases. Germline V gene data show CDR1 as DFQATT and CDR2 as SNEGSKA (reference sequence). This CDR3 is CSARDMGLAGGGEQYF. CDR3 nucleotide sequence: TGCAGTGCTAGAGATATGGGACTAGCGGGAGGGGGGGAGCAGTACTTC.

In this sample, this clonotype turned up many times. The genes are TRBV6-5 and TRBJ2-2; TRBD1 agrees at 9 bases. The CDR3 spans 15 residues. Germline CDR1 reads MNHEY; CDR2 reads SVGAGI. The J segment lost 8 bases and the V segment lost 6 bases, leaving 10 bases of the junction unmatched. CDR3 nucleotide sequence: TGTGCCAGCAGGGAGACACAGGGGGCGTGGGGGGAGCTGTTTTTT. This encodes CASRETQGAWGELFF.

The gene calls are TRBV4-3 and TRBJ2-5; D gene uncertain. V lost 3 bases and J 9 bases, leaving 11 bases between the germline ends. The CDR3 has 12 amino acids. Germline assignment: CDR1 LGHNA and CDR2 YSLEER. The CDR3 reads CASSQNTGAQYF. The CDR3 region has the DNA TGCGCCAGCAGCCAGAATACTGGCGCCCAGTACTTC.

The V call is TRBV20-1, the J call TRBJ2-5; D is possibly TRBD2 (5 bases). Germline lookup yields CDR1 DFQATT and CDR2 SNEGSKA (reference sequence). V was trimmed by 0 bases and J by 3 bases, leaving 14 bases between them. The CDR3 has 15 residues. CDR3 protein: CSARDDHLAEETQYF. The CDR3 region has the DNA TGCAGTGCTAGAGATGATCACCTAGCCGAAGAGACCCAGTACTTC.

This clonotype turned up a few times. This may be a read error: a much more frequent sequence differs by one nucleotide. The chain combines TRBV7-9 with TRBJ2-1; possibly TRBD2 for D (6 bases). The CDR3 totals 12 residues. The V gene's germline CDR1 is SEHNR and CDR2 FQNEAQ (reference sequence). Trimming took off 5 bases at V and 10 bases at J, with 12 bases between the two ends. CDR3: CASSDGGREQFF. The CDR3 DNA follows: TGTGCCAGCAGCGACGGGGGACGCGAGCAGTTCTTC.

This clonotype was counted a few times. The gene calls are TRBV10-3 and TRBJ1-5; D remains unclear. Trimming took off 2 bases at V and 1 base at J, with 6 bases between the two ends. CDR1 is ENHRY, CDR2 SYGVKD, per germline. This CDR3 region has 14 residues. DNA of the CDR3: TGTGCCATCAGTGAGGAACCCAGCAATCAGCCCCAGCATTTT. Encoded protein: CAISEEPSNQPQHF.

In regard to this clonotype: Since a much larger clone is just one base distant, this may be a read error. The CDR3 here is CAGSLLGQTYNEQFF. In DNA form, the CDR3 reads TGCGCCGGCAGCTTGCTGGGACAGACCTACAATGAGCAGTTCTTC. The chain is built from TRBV5-1 and TRBJ2-1; 7 bases map to TRBD1. The CDR3 extends over 15 amino acids. Germline V gene sequence: CDR1 SGHRS, CDR2 YFSETQ.

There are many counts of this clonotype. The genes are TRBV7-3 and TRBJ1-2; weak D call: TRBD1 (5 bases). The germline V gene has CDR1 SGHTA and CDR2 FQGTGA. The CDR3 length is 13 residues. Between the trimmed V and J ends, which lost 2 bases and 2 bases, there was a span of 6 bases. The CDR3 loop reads CASSLYRNYGYTF. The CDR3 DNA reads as TGTGCCAGCAGCTTATACAGGAACTATGGCTACACCTTC.

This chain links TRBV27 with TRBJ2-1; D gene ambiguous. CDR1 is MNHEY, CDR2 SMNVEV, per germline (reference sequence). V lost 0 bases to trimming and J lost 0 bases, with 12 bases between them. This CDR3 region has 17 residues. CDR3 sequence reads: CASSLSSQKNSYNEQFF. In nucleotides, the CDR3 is TGTGCCAGCAGTTTATCTTCACAGAAAAACTCCTACAATGAGCAGTTCTTC.

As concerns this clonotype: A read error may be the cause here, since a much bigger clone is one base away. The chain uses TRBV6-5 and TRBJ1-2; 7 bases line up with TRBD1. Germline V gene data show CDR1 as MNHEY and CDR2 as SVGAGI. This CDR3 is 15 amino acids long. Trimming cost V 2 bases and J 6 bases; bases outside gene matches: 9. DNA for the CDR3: TGTGCCAGCAGTTACGGACGACAGGGTTTTAATGGCTACACCTTC. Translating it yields CASSYGRQGFNGYTF.

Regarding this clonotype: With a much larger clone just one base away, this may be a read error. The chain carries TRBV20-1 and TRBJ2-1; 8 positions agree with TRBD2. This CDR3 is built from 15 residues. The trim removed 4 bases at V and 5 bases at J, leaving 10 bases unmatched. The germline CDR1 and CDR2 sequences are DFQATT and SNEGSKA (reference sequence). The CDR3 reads CSATPSAGAHNEQFF. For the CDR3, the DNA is TGCAGTGCTACCCCCTCAGCGGGAGCCCACAATGAGCAGTTCTTC.

CDR3 amino acids: CASSFRGTGGNEKLFF. In DNA, the CDR3 is TGTGCCAGCAGTTTTCGGGGGACAGGGGGTAATGAAAAACTGTTTTTT. The chain employs TRBV27 and TRBJ1-4; TRBD1 matches 11 bases. Germline trimming cut 3 bases from V and 4 bases from J; bases unmatched to any gene: 4. Germline V lookup: CDR1 MNHEY, CDR2 SMNVEV (reference sequence). The CDR3 is 16 residues long.

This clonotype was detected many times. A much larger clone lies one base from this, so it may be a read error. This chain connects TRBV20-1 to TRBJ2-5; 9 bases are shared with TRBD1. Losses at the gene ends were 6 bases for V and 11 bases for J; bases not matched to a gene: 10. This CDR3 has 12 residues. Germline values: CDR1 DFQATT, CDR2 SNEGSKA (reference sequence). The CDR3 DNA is TGCAGTGCCCCCGCACCCGGGACAGGGCAGTACTTC. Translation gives CSAPAPGTGQYF.

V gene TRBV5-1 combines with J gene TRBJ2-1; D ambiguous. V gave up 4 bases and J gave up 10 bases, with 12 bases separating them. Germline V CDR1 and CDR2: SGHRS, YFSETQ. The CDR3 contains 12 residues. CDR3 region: CASSRSNQEQFF. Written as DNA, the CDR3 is TGCGCCAGCAGCCGGAGCAATCAGGAGCAGTTCTTC.

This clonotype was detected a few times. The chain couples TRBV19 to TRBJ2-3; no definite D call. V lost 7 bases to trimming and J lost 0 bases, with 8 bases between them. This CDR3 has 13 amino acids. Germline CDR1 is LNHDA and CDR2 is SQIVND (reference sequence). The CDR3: CASKDQSTDTQYF. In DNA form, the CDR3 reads TGTGCCAGTAAGGACCAGAGCACAGATACGCAGTATTTT.

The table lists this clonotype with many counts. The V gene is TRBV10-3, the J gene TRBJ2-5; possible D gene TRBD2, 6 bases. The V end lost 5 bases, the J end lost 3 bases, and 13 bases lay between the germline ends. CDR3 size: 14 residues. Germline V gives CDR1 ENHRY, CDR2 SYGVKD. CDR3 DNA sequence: TGTGCCATCAGTTCGGGGAAGCGGGAAGAGACCCAGTACTTC. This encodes CAISSGKREETQYF.

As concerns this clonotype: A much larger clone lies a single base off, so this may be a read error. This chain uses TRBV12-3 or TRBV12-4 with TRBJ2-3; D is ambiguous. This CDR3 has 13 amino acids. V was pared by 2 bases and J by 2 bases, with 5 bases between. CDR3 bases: TGTGCCAGCAGTTTAACCCCCACAGATACGCAGTATTTT. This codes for CASSLTPTDTQYF.

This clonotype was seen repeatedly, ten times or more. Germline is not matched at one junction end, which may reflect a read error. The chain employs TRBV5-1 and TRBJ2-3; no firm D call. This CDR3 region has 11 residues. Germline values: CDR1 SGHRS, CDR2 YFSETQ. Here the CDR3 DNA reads TGTGCCAGCAGCTTTACAGATACGCAGTATTTT. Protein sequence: CASSFTDTQYF.